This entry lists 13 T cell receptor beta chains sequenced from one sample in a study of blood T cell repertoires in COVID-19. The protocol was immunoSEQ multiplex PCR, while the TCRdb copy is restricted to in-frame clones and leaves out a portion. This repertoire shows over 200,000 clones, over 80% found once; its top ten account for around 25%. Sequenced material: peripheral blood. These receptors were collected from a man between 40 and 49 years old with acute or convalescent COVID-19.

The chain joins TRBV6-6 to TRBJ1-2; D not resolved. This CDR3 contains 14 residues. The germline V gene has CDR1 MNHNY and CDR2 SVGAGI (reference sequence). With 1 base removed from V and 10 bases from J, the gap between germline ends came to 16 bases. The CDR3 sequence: CASSYLEGNRDYTF. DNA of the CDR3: TGTGCCAGCAGTTACTTGGAGGGAAACCGGGACTACACCTTC.

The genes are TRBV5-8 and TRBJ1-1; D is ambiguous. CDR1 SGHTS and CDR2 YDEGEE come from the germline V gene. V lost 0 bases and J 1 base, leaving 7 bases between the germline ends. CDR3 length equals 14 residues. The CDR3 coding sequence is TGTGCCAGCAGCTTGGACAGCTCGAACACTGAAGCTTTCTTT. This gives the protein CASSLDSSNTEAFF.

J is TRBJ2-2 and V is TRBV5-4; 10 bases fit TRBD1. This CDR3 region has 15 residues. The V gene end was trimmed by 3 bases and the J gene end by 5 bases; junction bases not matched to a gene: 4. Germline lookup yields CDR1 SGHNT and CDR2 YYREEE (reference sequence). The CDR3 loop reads CASSWPGQGTGELFF. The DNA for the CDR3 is TGTGCCAGCAGCTGGCCGGGACAGGGGACCGGGGAGCTGTTTTTT.

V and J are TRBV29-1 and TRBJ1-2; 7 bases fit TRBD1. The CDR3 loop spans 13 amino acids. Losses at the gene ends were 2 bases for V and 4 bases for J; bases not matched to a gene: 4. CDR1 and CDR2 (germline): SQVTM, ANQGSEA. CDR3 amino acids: CSVERQGPYGYTF. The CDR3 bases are TGCAGCGTTGAAAGACAGGGCCCCTATGGCTACACCTTC.

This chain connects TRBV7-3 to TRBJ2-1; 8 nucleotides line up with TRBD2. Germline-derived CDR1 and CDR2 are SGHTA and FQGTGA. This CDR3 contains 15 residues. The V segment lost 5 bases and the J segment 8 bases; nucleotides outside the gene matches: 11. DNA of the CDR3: TGTGCCAGCAGCCTGCAAGCGGGAGTCGACCATGAGCAGTTCTTC. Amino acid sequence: CASSLQAGVDHEQFF. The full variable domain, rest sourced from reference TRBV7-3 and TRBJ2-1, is GAGVSQTPSNKVTEKGKYVELRCDPISGHTALYWYRQSLGQGPEFLIYFQGTGAADDSGLPNDRFFAVRPEGSVSTLKIQRTERGDSAVYLCASSLQAGVDHEQFFGPGTRLTVL.

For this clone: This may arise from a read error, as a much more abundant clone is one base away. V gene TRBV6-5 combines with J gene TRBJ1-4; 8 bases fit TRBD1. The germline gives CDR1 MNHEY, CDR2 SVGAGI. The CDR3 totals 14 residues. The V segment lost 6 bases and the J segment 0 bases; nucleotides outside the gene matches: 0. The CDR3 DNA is TGTGCCAGCAGGACAGGGGCAACTAATGAAAAACTGTTTTTT. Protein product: CASRTGATNEKLFF.

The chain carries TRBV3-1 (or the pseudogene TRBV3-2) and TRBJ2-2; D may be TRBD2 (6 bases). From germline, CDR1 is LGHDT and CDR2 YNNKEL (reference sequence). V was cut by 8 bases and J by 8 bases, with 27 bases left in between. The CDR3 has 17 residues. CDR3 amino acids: CASQPLATGYGEGELFF. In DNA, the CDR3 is TGTGCCAGCCAGCCGCTAGCGACTGGGTACGGTGAAGGGGAGCTGTTTTTT.

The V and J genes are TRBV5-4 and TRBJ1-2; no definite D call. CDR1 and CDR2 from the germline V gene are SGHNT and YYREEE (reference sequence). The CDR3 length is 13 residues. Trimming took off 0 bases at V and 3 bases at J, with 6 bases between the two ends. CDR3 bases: TGTGCCAGCAGCTTGGGAGGGCACTATGGCTACACCTTC. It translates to CASSLGGHYGYTF. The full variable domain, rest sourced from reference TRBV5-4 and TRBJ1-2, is ETGVTQSPTHLIKTRGQQVTLRCSSQSGHNTVSWYQQALGQGPQFIFQYYREEENGRGNFPPRFSGLQFPNYSSELNVNALELDDSALYLCASSLGGHYGYTFGSGTRLTVV.

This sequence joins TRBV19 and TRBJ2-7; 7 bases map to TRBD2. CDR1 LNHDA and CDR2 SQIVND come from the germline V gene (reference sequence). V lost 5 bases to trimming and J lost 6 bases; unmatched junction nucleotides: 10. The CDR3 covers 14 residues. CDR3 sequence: CASSLTSATGEQYF. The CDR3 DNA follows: TGTGCCAGTAGTCTTACTAGCGCCACCGGCGAGCAGTACTTC.

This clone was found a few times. The CDR3: CATSRDVGGTEAFF. CDR3 DNA: TGTGCCACCAGCAGAGATGTCGGGGGGACTGAAGCTTTCTTT. V is TRBV15 and J is TRBJ1-1; possible D gene TRBD1, 5 bases. Trimming cost V 0 bases and J 5 bases, with 10 bases left between them. CDR3 length equals 14 residues. The germline gives CDR1 LNHNV, CDR2 YYDKDF (reference sequence).

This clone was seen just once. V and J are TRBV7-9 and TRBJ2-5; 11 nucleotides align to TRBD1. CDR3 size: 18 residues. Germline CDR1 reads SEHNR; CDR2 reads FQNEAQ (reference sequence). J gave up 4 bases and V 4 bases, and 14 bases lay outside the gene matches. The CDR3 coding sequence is TGTGCCAGCAGCTCCAGCCGGGACAGGGGGGGTACCAGAGAGACCCAGTACTTC. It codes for CASSSSRDRGGTRETQYF.

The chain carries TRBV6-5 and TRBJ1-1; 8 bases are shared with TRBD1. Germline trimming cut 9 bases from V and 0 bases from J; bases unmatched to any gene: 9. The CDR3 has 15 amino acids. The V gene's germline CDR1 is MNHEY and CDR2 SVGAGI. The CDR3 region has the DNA TGTGCCAGTCGAGGACAGGGCGTAATGAACACTGAAGCTTTCTTT. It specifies CASRGQGVMNTEAFF.

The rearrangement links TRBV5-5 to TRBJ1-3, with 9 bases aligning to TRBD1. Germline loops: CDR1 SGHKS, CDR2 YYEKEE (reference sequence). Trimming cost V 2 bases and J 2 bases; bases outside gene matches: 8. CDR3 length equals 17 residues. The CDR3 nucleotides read TGTGCCAGCAGCTTCAGGGGACAGGGAAACGCTGGAAACACCATATATTTT. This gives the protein CASSFRGQGNAGNTIYF.